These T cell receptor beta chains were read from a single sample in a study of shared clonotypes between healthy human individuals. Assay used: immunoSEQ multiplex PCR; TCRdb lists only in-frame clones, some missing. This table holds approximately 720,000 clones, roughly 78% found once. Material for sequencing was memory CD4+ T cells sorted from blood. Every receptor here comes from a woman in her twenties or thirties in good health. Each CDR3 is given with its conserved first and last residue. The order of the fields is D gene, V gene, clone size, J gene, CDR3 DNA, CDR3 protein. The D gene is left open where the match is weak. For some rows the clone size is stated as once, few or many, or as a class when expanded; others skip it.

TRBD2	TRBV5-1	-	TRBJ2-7	TGCGCCAGCAGCCCCCGGCCGGGGGGTAGCGGGAGCTCCTACGGGACTACCGAGCAGTACTTC	CASSPRPGGSGSSYGTTEQYF
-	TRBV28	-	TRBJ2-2	TGTGCCAGCAGCCGCCACGACGGGAGATTGCTCGGGGAGCTGTTTTTT	CASSRHDGRLLGELFF
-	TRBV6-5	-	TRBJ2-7	TGTGCCATCGGGACCCCCTACGAGCAGTACTTC	CAIGTPYEQYF
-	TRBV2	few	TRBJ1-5	TGTGCCAGCAACTATCAGGGGAATCAGCCCCAGCATTTT	CASNYQGNQPQHF
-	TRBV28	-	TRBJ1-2	TGTGCCAGCCAGAGCCCGGGTCAAAACCTCTATGGCTACACCTTC	CASQSPGQNLYGYTF
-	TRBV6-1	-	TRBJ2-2	TGTGCCAGCAGTGGCCTATCGAACACCGGGGAGCTGTTTTTT	CASSGLSNTGELFF
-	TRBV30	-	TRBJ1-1	TGTGCCTGGAGTGTATCGGCGACGACCGAAGCTTTCTTT	CAWSVSATTEAFF
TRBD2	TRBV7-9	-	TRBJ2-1	TGTGCCAGCAGCTTATTGGTGAGACGACTAGCGGGATCCAATGAGCAGTTCTTC	CASSLLVRRLAGSNEQFF
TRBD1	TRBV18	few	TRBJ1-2	TGTGCCAGCTCACCACCGGACAGGGGGCTATGGGGCTACACCTTC	CASSPPDRGLWGYTF
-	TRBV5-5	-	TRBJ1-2	TGTGCCAGCAGCTTGGACGAAGGACAGCTCTATGGCTACACCTTC	CASSLDEGQLYGYTF
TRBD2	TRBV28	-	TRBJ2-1	TGTGCCAGCAGTTCCCACGCGGGAGTGAGCCATAATGAGCAGTTCTTC	CASSSHAGVSHNEQFF
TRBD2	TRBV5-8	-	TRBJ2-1	TGTGCCAGCAGCTCGACTAGCGGGAGGGCCCATGAGCAGTTCTTC	CASSSTSGRAHEQFF
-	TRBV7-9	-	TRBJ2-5	TGTGCCAGCACAGTAGACGAGACCCAGTACTTC	CASTVDETQYF
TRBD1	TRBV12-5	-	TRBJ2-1	TGTGCTAGTGGCCCAGGGACAGGGGACTACAATGAGCAGTTCTTC	CASGPGTGDYNEQFF
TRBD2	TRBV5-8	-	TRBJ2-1	TGTGCCAGCAGCTTGGAACTAGCGGGAATTCCTGGAAATGAGCAGTTCTTC	CASSLELAGIPGNEQFF
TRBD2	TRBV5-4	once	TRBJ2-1	TGTGCCAGCAGCCAAAAGAATACTAGCGGGGGGCACAATGAGCAGTTCTTC	CASSQKNTSGGHNEQFF
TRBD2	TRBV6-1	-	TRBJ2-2	TGTGCCAGCAGTGACGGGACTAGCGGGTTCGCGAACACCGGGGAGCTGTTTTTT	CASSDGTSGFANTGELFF
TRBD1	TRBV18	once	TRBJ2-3	TGTGCCAGCTCACCATTTGAGGACAGGGGCACAGATACGCAGTATTTT	CASSPFEDRGTDTQYF
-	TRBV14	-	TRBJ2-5	TGTGCCAGCAGCCAACAGTGGGGAGAGACCCAGTACTTC	CASSQQWGETQYF
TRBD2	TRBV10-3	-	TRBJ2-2	TGTGCCATCAAATCCAGCGGGGTCACCGGGGAGCTGTTTTTT	CAIKSSGVTGELFF
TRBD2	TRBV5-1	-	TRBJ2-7	TGCGCCAGCAGGGGCCCTGGCGCGGGAGTATCCTACGAGCAGTACTTC	CASRGPGAGVSYEQYF
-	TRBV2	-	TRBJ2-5	TGTGCCAGCAGTGCCTCGAGGTACCAAGAGACCCAGTACTTC	CASSASRYQETQYF
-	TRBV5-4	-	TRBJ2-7	TGTGCCAGCAGCTTGGGGGGGATAGGTTCCTACGAGCAGTACTTC	CASSLGGIGSYEQYF
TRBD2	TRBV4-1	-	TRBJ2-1	TGCGCCAGCAGCCAAGATGGCGTGGGTTGGACTAGCAGCCTGCATGAGCAGTTCTTC	CASSQDGVGWTSSLHEQFF
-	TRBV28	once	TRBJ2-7	TGTGCCAGCAGTCCCCATAGCGGAAACTCCTACGAGCAGTACTTC	CASSPHSGNSYEQYF
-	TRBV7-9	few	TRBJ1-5	TGTGCCAGCAGCCGCGACGGTAATCAGCCCCAGCATTTT	CASSRDGNQPQHF
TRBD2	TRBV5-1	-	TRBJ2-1	TGCGCCAGCAGCCAAGGGACTAGCGGGGCGTACAATGAGCAGTTCTTC	CASSQGTSGAYNEQFF
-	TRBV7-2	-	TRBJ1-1	TGTGCCAGCAGCCAATACGAGAACACTGAAGCTTTCTTT	CASSQYENTEAFF
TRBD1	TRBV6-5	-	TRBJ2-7	TGTGCCAGCAGTTACTCGACCGGGACAGGGACCGAGCAGTACTTC	CASSYSTGTGTEQYF
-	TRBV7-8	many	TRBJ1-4	TGTGCCAGCAGCTTCAGGGGTGGGGGTGAAAAACTGTTTTTT	CASSFRGGGEKLFF
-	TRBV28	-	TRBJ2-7	TGTGCCAGCGGAAAATCAGGGCCCATCTACGAGCAGTACTTC	CASGKSGPIYEQYF
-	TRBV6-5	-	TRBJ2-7	TGTGCCAGCAGTTACTCTGGGGGCCTTCCCTCCTACGAGCAGTACTTC	CASSYSGGLPSYEQYF
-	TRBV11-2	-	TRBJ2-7	TGTGCCAGCAGAACCACGACGGGGGCCTACGAGCAGTACTTC	CASRTTTGAYEQYF
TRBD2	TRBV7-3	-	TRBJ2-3	TGTGCCAGCAGCCCGACTAGCGGAGGGCTCACAGATACGCAGTATTTT	CASSPTSGGLTDTQYF
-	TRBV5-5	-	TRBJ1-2	TGTGCCAGCGGGACCAACTATGGCTACACCTTC	CASGTNYGYTF
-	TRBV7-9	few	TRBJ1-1	TGTGCCAGCAGCTTAGGAGGGCCGGGTAGGGCGACTGAAGCTTTCTTT	CASSLGGPGRATEAFF
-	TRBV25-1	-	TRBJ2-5	TGTGCCAGCAGTGAAACCTTCCTTGGAGAGACCCAGTACTTC	CASSETFLGETQYF
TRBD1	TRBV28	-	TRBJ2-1	TGTGCCACCATAACGGACAGGGGGCGCCACAATGAGCAGTTCTTC	CATITDRGRHNEQFF
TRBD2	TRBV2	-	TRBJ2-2	TGTGCCAGCAAAACTAGCGGGACAAACACCGGGGAGCTGTTTTTT	CASKTSGTNTGELFF
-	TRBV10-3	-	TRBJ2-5	TGTGCCATCAGTGATGAAAGGTTCATGGAGACCCAGTACTTC	CAISDERFMETQYF
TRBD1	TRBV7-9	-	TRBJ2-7	TGTGCCAGCAGCTTCCCGGGACAGGGATCCCCCTACGAGCAGTACTTC	CASSFPGQGSPYEQYF
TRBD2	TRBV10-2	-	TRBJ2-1	TGCGCCAGCAGGGTCGTAGCGGGAGGGGTCAATGAGCAGTTCTTC	CASRVVAGGVNEQFF
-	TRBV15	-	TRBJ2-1	TGTGCCACCAGCAGAGGGGACGTGCGAGCCTACAATGAGCAGTTCTTC	CATSRGDVRAYNEQFF
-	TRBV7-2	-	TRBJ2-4	TGTGCCAGCAGCTTCTCCGGGACGGCTGAAAACATTCAGTACTTC	CASSFSGTAENIQYF
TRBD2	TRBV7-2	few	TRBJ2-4	TGTGCCAGCAGCCTTGGGACTAGCGGGAGTGAGGGCAAAAACATTCAGTACTTC	CASSLGTSGSEGKNIQYF
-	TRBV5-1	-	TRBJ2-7	TGCGCCAGCAGCCCCGCTACCGGGAGCGCACCCTACGAGCAGTACTTC	CASSPATGSAPYEQYF
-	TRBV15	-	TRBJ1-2	TGTGCCACCAGCAGAGACCACTATGGCTACACCTTC	CATSRDHYGYTF
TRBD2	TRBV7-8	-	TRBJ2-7	TGTGCCAGCAGCTTCCCTCAGCGGGACGCCACCTACGAGCAGTACTTC	CASSFPQRDATYEQYF
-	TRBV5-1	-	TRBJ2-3	TGCGCCAGCAGCCTCGATATCAGGGGTACGCAGTATTTT	CASSLDIRGTQYF
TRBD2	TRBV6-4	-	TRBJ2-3	TGTGCCAGCAGTGAAGGTAGCGGGGAAACAGATACGCAGTATTTT	CASSEGSGETDTQYF
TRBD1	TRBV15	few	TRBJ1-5	TGTGCCACCAGCAGGGACAGGGTAGGGAATCAGCCCCAGCATTTT	CATSRDRVGNQPQHF
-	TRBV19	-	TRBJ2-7	TGTGCCAGTAGTGGCCGTGGGGCAGGGTATGATGACGAGCAGTACTTC	CASSGRGAGYDDEQYF
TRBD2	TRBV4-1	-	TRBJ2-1	TGCGCCAGCAGCCAAGAAGGTGGGGGGGGTAGGCTCCTTGAGCAGTTCTTC	CASSQEGGGGRLLEQFF
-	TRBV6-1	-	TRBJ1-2	TGTGCCAGCAGTGAAGCGAGGGCGGGATACGGCTACACCTTC	CASSEARAGYGYTF